This record covers a single TCR beta chain. Germline V gene data show CDR1 as MGHRA and CDR2 as YSYEKL. The CDR3 consists of 15 residues. Trimming took off 0 bases at V and 3 bases at J, with 9 bases between the two ends. Profiled with immunoSEQ multiplex PCR; TCRdb holds only in-frame clones, not every one. The repertoire consists of 51,000 or so clones, with 93% occurring once and the leading ten covering around 1.9%. This sample was taken from a study of T cell changes during pregnancy in multiple sclerosis. Sequencing was performed on peripheral blood, taken in the second trimester of pregnancy. The rearrangement joins TRBV4-1 to TRBJ2-1, with a tentative D call TRBD1 (5 bases). The receptor was isolated from a female donor with multiple sclerosis, enrolled in a pregnancy study. CDR3 residues: CASSQDPTVYNEQFF. In DNA, the CDR3 is TGCGCCAGCAGCCAAGACCCGACAGTCTACAATGAGCAGTTCTTC.